A selection of T cell receptor beta chains follows, all from one sample in a study of T cell changes during pregnancy in multiple sclerosis. Assay: immunoSEQ multiplex PCR; the TCRdb copy retains only in-frame clones and omits some. The sample records almost 95,000 clones, about 92% being singletons. The sequenced sample was peripheral blood, obtained in the first trimester of pregnancy. The receptors were gathered from a female donor with multiple sclerosis, enrolled in a pregnancy study. The CDR3 runs from the conserved cysteine through the conserved F or W. The D gene is left open where the match is weak. Size tells how often a clone was seen (once, few, many) or the class of an expanded clone, and some rows leave it out.

CDR3 | DNA | D | size | J | V
CSVGLTGPDTGELFF | TGCAGCGTGGGCTTGACAGGGCCCGATACCGGGGAGCTGTTTTTT | TRBD1 | . | TRBJ2-2 | TRBV29-1
CACGRSRETQYF | TGTGCCTGCGGGAGGAGTAGAGAGACCCAGTACTTC | TRBD2 | . | TRBJ2-5 | TRBV2
CAISWDYIDEQFF | TGTGCCATCAGTTGGGACTATATTGATGAGCAGTTCTTC | TRBD2 | . | TRBJ2-1 | TRBV10-3
CASSLSGRVTDTQYF | TGTGCCAGCAGCTTAAGTGGGAGGGTAACAGATACGCAGTATTTT | TRBD2 | . | TRBJ2-3 | TRBV7-3
CASSLVLAGWNEQFF | TGTGCCAGCAGCTTGGTTCTAGCGGGATGGAATGAGCAGTTCTTC | TRBD2 | . | TRBJ2-1 | TRBV5-5
CASSGRLPGTVNYGYTF | TGTGCCAGCAGCGGCAGATTGCCCGGGACAGTTAACTATGGCTACACCTTC | TRBD1 | . | TRBJ1-2 | TRBV9
CAWSGTGPQGPQHF | TGTGCCTGGAGCGGGACAGGGCCCCAGGGGCCCCAGCATTTT | TRBD1 | . | TRBJ1-5 | TRBV30
CASSSLAGGTTTNTGELFF | TGTGCCAGCAGCTCCCTAGCGGGAGGTACCACGACGAACACCGGGGAGCTGTTTTTT | TRBD2 | . | TRBJ2-2 | TRBV13
CASSPTYHGRNEQFF | TGTGCCAGCAGTCCCACTTACCATGGTCGAAATGAGCAGTTCTTC | . | once | TRBJ2-1 | TRBV28
CASKNFGTSGSTDTQYF | TGTGCCAGCAAGAACTTTGGGACTAGCGGCAGCACAGATACGCAGTATTTT | TRBD2 | . | TRBJ2-3 | TRBV28